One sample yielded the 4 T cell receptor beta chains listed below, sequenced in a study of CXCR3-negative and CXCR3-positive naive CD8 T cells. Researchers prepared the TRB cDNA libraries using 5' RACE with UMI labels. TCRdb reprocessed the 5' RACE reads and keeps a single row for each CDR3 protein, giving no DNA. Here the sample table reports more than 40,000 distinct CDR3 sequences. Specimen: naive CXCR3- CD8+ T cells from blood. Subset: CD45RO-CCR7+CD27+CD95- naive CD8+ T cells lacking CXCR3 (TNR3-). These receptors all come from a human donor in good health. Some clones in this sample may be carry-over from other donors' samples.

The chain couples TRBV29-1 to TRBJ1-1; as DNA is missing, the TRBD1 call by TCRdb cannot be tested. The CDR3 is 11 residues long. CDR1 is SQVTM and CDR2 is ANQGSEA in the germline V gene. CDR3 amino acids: CSAATGAEAFF.

The CDR3 sequence: CASSLTLASDEQYF. V usage is TRBV12-3 or TRBV12-4 and J usage is TRBJ2-7. The CDR3 covers 14 residues.

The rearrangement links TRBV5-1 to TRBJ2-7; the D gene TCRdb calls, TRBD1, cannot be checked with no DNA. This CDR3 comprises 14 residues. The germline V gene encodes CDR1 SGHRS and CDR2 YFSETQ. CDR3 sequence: CASSYRVGPDEQYF.

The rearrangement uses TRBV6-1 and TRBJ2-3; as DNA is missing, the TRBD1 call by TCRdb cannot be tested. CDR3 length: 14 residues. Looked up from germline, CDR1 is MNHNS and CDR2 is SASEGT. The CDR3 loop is CASRWTGKPDTQYF.